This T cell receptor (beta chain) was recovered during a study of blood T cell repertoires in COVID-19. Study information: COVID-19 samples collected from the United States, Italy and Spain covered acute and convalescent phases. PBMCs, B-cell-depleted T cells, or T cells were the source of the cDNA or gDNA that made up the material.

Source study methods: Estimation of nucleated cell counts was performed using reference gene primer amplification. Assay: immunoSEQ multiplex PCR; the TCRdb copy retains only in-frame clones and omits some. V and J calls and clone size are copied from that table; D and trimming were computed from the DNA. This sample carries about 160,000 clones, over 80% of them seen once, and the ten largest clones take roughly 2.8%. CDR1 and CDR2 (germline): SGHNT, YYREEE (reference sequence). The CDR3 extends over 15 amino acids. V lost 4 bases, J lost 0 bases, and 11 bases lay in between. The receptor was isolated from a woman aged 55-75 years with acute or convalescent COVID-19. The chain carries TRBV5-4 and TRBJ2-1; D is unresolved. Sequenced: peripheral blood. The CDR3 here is CASSPGWSSYNEQFF. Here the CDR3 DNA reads TGTGCCAGCAGCCCCGGTTGGAGCTCCTACAATGAGCAGTTCTTC.